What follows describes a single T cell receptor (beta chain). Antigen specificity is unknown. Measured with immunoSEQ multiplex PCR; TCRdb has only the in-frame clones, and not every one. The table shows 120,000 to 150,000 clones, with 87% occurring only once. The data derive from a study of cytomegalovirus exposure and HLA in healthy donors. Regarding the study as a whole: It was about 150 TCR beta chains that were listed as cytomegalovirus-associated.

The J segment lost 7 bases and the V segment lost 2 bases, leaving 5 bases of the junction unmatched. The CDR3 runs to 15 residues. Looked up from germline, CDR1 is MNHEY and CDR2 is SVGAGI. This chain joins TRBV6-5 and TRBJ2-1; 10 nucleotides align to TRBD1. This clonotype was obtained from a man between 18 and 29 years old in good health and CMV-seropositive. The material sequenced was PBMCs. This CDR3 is CASSYPGQGRNEQFF. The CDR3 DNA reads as TGTGCCAGCAGTTACCCGGGACAGGGGCGTAATGAGCAGTTCTTC.